The following is a T cell receptor (beta chain) sequence with its context. Per the study methods: From reference gene primer amplification, estimates of nucleated cell counts were derived. Clones were sequenced by immunoSEQ multiplex PCR, and TCRdb holds only the in-frame ones, with some missing. V and J calls and clone size are copied from that table; D and trimming were computed from the DNA. In the table there are fewer than 350,000 clones, 91% of which are singletons. The sample comes from a study of blood T cell repertoires in COVID-19. Across the whole study: In each case, the material was cDNA or gDNA derived from T cells, B-cell-depleted T cells, or PBMCs.

Ages ranged from about 18 to 89 years, with residence in more than 20 US areas. Cohorts were assigned according to the clinical history that participants reported. Unmatched junction bases numbered 0, after V lost 1 base and J lost 8 bases. This CDR3 is built from 13 residues. Germline values: CDR1 SGHTA, CDR2 FQGTGA. This chain joins TRBV7-3 and TRBJ1-4, with 8 bases fitting TRBD1. This clonotype was sampled from a man in his forties who had been exposed to COVID-19. The sequencing input was PBMCs or T cells enriched from blood (not recorded which). The CDR3 coding sequence is TGTGCCAGCAGCTTAAGACAGGGGGAAAAACTGTTTTTT. This translates into CASSLRQGEKLFF.